This TCR beta chain was identified during a study of blood T cell repertoires in COVID-19. Across the whole study: Specimens from acute and convalescent COVID-19 originated in the United States, Italy and Spain.

The protocol was immunoSEQ multiplex PCR, while the TCRdb copy is restricted to in-frame clones and leaves out a portion. The repertoire holds 55,000 or so clones, 75% to 95% seen once, with roughly 6.2% in the top ten. CDR1 and CDR2 (germline): SNHLY, FYNNEI. The V end was cut by 6 bases, the J end by 1 base, with 12 bases between. CDR3 length: 14 residues. Sequencing input: peripheral blood. The V call is TRBV2, the J call TRBJ1-1; D gene unclear. The clonotype comes from a man aged 35 to 55 with acute or convalescent COVID-19. The CDR3, as DNA: TGTGCCAGCAGCGCCGAGGGTGGGAACACTGAAGCTTTCTTT. Translating gives CASSAEGGNTEAFF.